The 14 T cell receptor beta chains reported below all come from one sample, sequenced in a study of shared clonotypes between healthy human individuals. TCRdb's table, derived via immunoSEQ multiplex PCR, lists solely in-frame clones and lacks some. This sample has millions of clones, with approximately 93% found just once. The sample comprised naive CD4+ T cells from PBMCs. Specified subset: CD45RA+ positively selected. The receptor source for this set is a man aged 18 to 29 in good health. Some clones in this sample may be carry-over from other donors' samples.

The J gene is TRBJ2-1, the V gene TRBV27; possibly TRBD2 for D (6 bases). CDR1 MNHEY and CDR2 SMNVEV come from the germline V gene (reference sequence). With 8 bases removed from V and 1 base from J, the gap between germline ends came to 15 bases. The CDR3 loop spans 15 amino acids. The CDR3 nucleotides are TGTGCCAGCTTTGTACGGGAGCATTCCTACAATGAGCAGTTCTTC. It encodes CASFVREHSYNEQFF.

The chain joins TRBV7-2 to TRBJ2-1, with 13 bases matching TRBD2. This CDR3 comprises 14 residues. Per the germline V gene, CDR1 is SGHTA and CDR2 is FQGNSA. V lost 4 bases and J lost 9; bases outside the gene matches: 3. In DNA form, the CDR3 reads TGTGCCAGCAGCTCGGGACTAGCGGGAACTGAGCAGTTCTTC. Its protein product is CASSSGLAGTEQFF. The whole variable domain, filled in from reference TRBV7-2 and TRBJ2-1, reads GAGVSQSPSNKVTEKGKDVELRCDPISGHTALYWYRQSLGQGLEFLIYFQGNSAPDKSGLPSDRFSAERTGGSVSTLTIQRTQQEDSAVYLCASSSGLAGTEQFFGPGTRLTVL.

The gene calls are TRBV29-1 and TRBJ2-1, with 13 bases lining up with TRBD2. Trimming took 6 bases from V and 4 from J; bases not matched to a gene: 6. Per germline, CDR1 SQVTM and CDR2 ANQGSEA. The CDR3 is 15 amino acids. CDR3 amino acids: CSVPGLAGPYNEQFF. The CDR3 DNA follows: TGCAGCGTCCCGGGACTAGCGGGACCTTACAATGAGCAGTTCTTC.

This clone has just one count. The V and J genes are TRBV5-1 and TRBJ2-1; D may be TRBD1 or TRBD2 (5 bases each). Germline values: CDR1 SGHRS, CDR2 YFSETQ. Trimming took 1 base from V and 5 from J, leaving 13 bases between them. The CDR3 length is 15 residues. Here the CDR3 reads CASSLQGVRDNEQFF. The CDR3 DNA reads TGCGCCAGCAGCTTGCAGGGAGTACGGGACAATGAGCAGTTCTTC.

The DNA of the CDR3 is TGTGCCAGCAGTTTAGGCGGAGATCTCTATGGCTACACCTTC. Translation: CASSLGGDLYGYTF. The V and J genes are TRBV28 and TRBJ1-2; D call uncertain. Between the trimmed V and J ends, which lost 2 bases and 4 bases, there was a span of 11 bases. CDR1 and CDR2 (germline): MDHEN, SYDVKM. The CDR3 totals 14 residues.

The CDR3 DNA is TGTGCCAGCAGGATCACGGGTGGCGGGGAGCTGTTTTTT. It translates to CASRITGGGELFF. This chain uses TRBV7-6 with TRBJ2-2; no clear D gene. The CDR3 spans 13 residues. CDR1 and CDR2 (germline): SGHVS, FNYEAQ. Trimming pared 6 bases from V and 7 bases from J, leaving 12 bases between.

The chain uses TRBV19 and TRBJ2-2; the D gene is possibly TRBD2 (5 bases). Germline CDR1 is LNHDA and CDR2 is SQIVND (reference sequence). This CDR3 is 15 amino acids long. The germline V and J ends were trimmed by 7 bases and 7 bases, with 19 bases remaining between them. CDR3 in DNA: TGTGCCAGTACCCCCGGAGCGGTCCCCGTCGGGGAGCTGTTTTTT. The encoded protein is CASTPGAVPVGELFF.

The chain carries TRBV7-2 and TRBJ2-5, with D maybe TRBD1 (7 bases). This CDR3 has 14 residues. Germline CDR1 reads SGHTA; CDR2 reads FQGNSA. V was shortened by 8 bases and J by 1 base, with 14 bases between the two germline ends. The CDR3 nucleotides read TGTGCCAGCGGAGGCGGGACAGCCCAAGAGACCCAGTACTTC. This sequence encodes CASGGGTAQETQYF.

This chain connects TRBV19 to TRBJ2-7; possibly TRBD1 for D (5 bases). This CDR3 region has 14 residues. Germline V CDR1 and CDR2: LNHDA, SQIVND (reference sequence). Trimming shortened V by 3 bases and J by 1 base, and 10 bases separated the two germline ends. CDR3 DNA sequence: TGTGCCAGTAGTATTAGGGGCCCTTCCTACGAGCAGTACTTC. Protein product: CASSIRGPSYEQYF. Full variable domain (remainder filled in from reference TRBV19 and TRBJ2-7): DGGITQSPKYLFRKEGQNVTLSCEQNLNHDAMYWYRQDPGQGLRLIYYSQIVNDFQKGDIAEGYSVSREKKESFPLTVTSAQKNPTAFYLCASSIRGPSYEQYFGPGTRLTVT.

V usage is TRBV15 and J usage is TRBJ2-5; maybe TRBD1 (5 bases). Germline values: CDR1 LNHNV, CDR2 YYDKDF (reference sequence). The CDR3 runs 14 residues. V dropped 0 bases and J dropped 1 base, with 6 bases sitting between them. The CDR3 loop is CATSRETVQETQYF. CDR3 DNA sequence: TGTGCCACCAGCAGAGAGACAGTCCAAGAGACCCAGTACTTC.

The J gene is TRBJ1-1, the V gene TRBV5-5, with D hard to call. V lost 4 bases to trimming and J lost 8 bases, with 12 bases between them. This CDR3 comprises 12 residues. Germline CDR1 SGHKS, CDR2 YYEKEE (reference sequence). The CDR3 DNA reads TGTGCCAGCAGCCCGTCGATGGAAGAAGCTTTCTTT. It codes for CASSPSMEEAFF.

This chain uses TRBV9 with TRBJ1-3, with D uncertain. Germline assignment: CDR1 SGDLS and CDR2 YYNGEE. This CDR3 has 17 residues. The V end was cut by 2 bases, the J end by 0 bases, with 15 bases between. The CDR3 spells CASSVRALPSSGNTIYF. The CDR3 region has the DNA TGTGCCAGCAGCGTTCGTGCACTGCCTAGCTCTGGAAACACCATATATTTT.

A note on this clone: In the same sample, other DNA sequences code for this CDR3. J is TRBJ2-2 and V is TRBV6-6; D call uncertain. The V end was cut by 2 bases, the J end by 6 bases, with 4 bases between. The CDR3 runs 12 residues. In germline, CDR1 is MNHNY, CDR2 SVGAGI (reference sequence). The DNA of the CDR3 is TGTGCCAGCAGTTACGGGCCCGGGGAGCTGTTTTTT. Amino acids: CASSYGPGELFF.

The chain has TRBV11-2 and TRBJ2-7; 8 bases are a match to TRBD1. Germline-derived CDR1 and CDR2 are SGHAT and FQNNGV. V lost 5 bases to trimming and J lost 4 bases; unmatched junction nucleotides: 10. There are 15 residues in the CDR3. The chain's CDR3 is CASSRIQGAGYEQYF. The CDR3 DNA sequence: TGTGCCAGCAGCCGAATCCAGGGGGCTGGATACGAGCAGTACTTC.